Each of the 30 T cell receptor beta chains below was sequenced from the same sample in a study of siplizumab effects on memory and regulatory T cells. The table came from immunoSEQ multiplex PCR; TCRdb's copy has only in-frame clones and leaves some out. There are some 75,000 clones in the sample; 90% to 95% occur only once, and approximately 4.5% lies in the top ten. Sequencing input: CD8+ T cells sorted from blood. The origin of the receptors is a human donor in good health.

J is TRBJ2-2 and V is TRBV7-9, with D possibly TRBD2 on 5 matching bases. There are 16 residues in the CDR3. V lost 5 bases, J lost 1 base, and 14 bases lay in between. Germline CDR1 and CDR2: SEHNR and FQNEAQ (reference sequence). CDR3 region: CASSPMGGLNTGELFF. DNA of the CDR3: TGTGCCAGCAGCCCCATGGGCGGGTTGAACACCGGGGAGCTGTTTTTT.

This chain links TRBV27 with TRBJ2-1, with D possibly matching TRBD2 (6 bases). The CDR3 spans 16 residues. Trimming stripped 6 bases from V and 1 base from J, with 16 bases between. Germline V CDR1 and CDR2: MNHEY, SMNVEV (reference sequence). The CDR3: CASRKTGLSSYNEQFF. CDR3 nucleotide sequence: TGTGCCAGCAGGAAAACGGGACTCTCATCCTACAATGAGCAGTTCTTC.

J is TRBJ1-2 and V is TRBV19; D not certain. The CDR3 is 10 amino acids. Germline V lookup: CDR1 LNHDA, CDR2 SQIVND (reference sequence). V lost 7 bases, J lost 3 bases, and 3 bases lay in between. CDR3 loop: CASKDYGYTF. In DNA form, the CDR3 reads TGTGCCAGTAAGGACTATGGCTACACCTTC.

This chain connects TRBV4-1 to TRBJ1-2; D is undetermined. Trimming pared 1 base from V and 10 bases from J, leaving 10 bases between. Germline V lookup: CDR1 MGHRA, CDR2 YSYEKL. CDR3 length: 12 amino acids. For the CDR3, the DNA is TGCGCCAGCAGCCAAGGTGGGGTATACTACACCTTC. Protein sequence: CASSQGGVYYTF.

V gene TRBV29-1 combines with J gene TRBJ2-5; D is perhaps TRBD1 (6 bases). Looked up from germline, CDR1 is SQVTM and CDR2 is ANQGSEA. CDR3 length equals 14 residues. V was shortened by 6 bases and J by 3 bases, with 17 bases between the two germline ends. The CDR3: CSVKEWDNKETQYF. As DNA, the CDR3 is TGCAGCGTGAAAGAGTGGGACAATAAAGAGACCCAGTACTTC.

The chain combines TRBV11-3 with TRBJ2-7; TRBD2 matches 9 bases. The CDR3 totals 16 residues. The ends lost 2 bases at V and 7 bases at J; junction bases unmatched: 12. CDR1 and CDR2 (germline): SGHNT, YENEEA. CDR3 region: CASSLSVGAGGTEQYF. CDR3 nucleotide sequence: TGTGCCAGCAGCTTAAGTGTCGGAGCGGGGGGTACGGAGCAGTACTTC.

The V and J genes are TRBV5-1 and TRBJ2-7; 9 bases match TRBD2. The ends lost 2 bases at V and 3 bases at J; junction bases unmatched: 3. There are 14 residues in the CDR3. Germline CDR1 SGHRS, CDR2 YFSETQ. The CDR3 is CASSFEAGGYEQYF. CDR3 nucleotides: TGCGCCAGCAGCTTCGAAGCGGGGGGCTACGAGCAGTACTTC.

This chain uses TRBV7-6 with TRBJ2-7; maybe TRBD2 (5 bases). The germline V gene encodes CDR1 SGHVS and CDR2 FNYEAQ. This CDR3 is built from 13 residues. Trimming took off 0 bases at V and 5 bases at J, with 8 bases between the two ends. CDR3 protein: CASSLAAGNEQYF. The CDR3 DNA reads TGTGCCAGCAGCTTAGCAGCCGGGAACGAGCAGTACTTC. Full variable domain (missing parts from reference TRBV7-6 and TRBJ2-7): GAGVSQSPRYKVTKRGQDVALRCDPISGHVSLYWYRQALGQGPEFLTYFNYEAQQDKSGLPNDRFSAERPEGSISTLTIQRTEQRDSAMYRCASSLAAGNEQYFGPGTRLTVT.

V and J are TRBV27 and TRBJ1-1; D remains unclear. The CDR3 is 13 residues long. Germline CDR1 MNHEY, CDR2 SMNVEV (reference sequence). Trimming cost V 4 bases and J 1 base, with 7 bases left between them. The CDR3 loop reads CASSWGANTEAFF. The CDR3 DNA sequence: TGTGCCAGCAGTTGGGGTGCGAACACTGAAGCTTTCTTT.

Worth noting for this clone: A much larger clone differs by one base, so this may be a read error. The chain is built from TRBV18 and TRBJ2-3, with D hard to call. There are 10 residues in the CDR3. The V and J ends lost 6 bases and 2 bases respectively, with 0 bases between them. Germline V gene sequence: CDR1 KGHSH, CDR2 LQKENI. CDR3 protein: CASSTDTQYF. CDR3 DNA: TGTGCCAGCTCCACAGATACGCAGTATTTT.

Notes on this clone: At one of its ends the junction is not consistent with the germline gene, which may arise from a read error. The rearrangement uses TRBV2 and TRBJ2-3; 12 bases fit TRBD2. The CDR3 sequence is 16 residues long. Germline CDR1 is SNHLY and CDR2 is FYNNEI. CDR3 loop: CASREGLAGYTDTQYF. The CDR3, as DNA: TGTGCCAGCAGGGAAGGACTAGCGGGGTACACAGATACGCAGTATTTT.

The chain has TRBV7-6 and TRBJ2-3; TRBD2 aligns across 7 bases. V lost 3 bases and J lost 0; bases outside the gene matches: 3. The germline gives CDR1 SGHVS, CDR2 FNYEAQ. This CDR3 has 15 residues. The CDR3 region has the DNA TGTGCCAGCAGCTTGTGGGGGGGGAGCACAGATACGCAGTATTTT. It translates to CASSLWGGSTDTQYF.

CDR3 protein: CASSIQLSNQPQHF. The CDR3 DNA sequence: TGTGCCAGTAGTATTCAGTTGAGCAATCAGCCCCAGCATTTT. The gene calls are TRBV19 and TRBJ1-5; D uncertain. This CDR3 is built from 14 residues. CDR1 LNHDA and CDR2 SQIVND come from the germline V gene (reference sequence). The V end was cut by 3 bases, the J end by 1 base, with 7 bases between.

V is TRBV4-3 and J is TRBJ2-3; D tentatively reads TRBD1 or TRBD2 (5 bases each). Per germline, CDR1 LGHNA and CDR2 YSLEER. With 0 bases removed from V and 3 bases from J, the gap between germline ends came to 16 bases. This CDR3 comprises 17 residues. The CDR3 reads CASSQEGPGIGTDTQYF. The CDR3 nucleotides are TGCGCCAGCAGCCAAGAGGGGCCCGGGATCGGTACAGATACGCAGTATTTT.

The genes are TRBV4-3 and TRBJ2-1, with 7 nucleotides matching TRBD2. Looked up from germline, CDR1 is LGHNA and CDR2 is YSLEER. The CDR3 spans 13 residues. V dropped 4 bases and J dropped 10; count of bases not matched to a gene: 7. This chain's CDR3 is CASSPGGIEEQFF. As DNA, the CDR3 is TGCGCCAGCAGCCCCGGGGGGATCGAGGAGCAGTTCTTC.

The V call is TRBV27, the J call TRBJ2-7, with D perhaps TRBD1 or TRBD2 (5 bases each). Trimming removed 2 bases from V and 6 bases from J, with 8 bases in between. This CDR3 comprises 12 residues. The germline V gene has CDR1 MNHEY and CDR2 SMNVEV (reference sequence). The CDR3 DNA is TGTGCCAGCAGTTTAGGTGGGGGCGAGCAGTACTTC. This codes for CASSLGGGEQYF.

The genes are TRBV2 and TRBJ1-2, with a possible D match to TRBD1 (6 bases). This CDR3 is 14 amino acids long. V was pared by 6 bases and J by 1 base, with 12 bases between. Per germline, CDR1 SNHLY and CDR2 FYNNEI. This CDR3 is CASRGGAHNYGYTF. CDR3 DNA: TGTGCCAGCAGGGGGGGCGCACATAACTATGGCTACACCTTC.

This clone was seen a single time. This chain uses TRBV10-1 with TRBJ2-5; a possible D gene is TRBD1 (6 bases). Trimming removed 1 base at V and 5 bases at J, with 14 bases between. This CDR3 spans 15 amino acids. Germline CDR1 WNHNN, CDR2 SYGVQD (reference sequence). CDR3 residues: CASSEYRVRCETQYF. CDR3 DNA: TGCGCCAGCAGTGAGTACAGGGTGAGGTGCGAGACCCAGTACTTC.

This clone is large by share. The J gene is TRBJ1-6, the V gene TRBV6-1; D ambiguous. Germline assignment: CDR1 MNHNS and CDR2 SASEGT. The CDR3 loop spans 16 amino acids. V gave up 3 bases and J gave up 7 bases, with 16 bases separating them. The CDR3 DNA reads TGTGCCAGCAGTGAGGTGGGCGGGGTAGGGAATTCACCCCTCCACTTT. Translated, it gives CASSEVGGVGNSPLHF.

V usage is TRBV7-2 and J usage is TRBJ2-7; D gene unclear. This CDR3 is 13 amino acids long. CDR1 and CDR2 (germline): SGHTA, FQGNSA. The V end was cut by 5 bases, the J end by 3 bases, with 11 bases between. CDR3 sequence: CASSPHLGYEQYF. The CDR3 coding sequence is TGTGCCAGCAGCCCACATCTGGGCTACGAGCAGTACTTC.

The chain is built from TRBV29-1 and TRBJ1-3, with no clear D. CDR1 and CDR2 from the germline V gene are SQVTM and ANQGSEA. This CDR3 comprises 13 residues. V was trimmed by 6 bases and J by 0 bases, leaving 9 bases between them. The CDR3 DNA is TGCAGCGTGGGTGACGGCTCTGGAAACACCATATATTTT. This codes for CSVGDGSGNTIYF.

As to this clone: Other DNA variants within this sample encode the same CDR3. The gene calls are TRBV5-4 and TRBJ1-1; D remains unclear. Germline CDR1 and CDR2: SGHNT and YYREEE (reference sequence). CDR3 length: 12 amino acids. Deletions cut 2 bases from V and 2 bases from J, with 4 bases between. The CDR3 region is CASSLANTEAFF. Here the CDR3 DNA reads TGTGCCAGCAGCTTAGCTAACACTGAAGCTTTCTTT.

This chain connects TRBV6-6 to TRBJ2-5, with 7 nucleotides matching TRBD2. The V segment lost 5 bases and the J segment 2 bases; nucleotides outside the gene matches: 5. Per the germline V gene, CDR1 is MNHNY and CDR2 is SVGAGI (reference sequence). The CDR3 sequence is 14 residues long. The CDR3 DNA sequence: TGTGCCAGCAGTATAAGCGGGACTCAAGAGACCCAGTACTTC. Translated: CASSISGTQETQYF.

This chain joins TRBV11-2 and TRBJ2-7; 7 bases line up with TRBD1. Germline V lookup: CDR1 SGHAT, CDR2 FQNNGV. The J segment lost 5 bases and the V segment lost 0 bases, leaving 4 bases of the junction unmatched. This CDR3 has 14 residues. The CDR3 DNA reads TGTGCCAGCAGCTTAGATAGGGGGCCTGACGAGCAGTACTTC. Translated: CASSLDRGPDEQYF.

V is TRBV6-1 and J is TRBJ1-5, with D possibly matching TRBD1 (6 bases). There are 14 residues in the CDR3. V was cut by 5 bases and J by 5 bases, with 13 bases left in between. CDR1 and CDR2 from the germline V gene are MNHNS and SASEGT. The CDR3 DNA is TGTGCCAGCAGTCTTACAGGGTTTTATCAGCCCCAGCATTTT. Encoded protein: CASSLTGFYQPQHF.

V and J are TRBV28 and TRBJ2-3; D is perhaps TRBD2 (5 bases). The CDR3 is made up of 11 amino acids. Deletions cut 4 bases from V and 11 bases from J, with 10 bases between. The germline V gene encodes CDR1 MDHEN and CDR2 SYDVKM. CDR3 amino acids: CASSSGLGQYF. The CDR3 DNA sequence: TGTGCCAGCAGTTCCGGACTCGGGCAGTATTTT.

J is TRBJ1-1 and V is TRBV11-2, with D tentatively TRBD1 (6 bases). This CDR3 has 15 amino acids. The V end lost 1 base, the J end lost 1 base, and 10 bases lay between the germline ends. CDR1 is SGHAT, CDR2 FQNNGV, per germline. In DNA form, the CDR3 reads TGTGCCAGCAGCTTAGTACGACAGGAGAACACTGAAGCTTTCTTT. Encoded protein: CASSLVRQENTEAFF.

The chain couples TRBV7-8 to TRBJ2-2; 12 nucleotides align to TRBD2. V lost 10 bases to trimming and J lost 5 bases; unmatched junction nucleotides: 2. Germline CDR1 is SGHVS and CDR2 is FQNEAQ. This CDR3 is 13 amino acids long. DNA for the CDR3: TGTGCCATCGGACTAGCGGGGACCGGGGAGCTGTTTTTT. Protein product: CAIGLAGTGELFF.

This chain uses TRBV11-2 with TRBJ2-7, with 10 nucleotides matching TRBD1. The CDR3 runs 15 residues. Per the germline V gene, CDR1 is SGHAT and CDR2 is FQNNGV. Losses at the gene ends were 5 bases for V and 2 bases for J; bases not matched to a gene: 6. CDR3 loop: CASSVGTGEAYEQYF. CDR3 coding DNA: TGTGCCAGCAGCGTAGGGACAGGGGAGGCCTACGAGCAGTACTTC.

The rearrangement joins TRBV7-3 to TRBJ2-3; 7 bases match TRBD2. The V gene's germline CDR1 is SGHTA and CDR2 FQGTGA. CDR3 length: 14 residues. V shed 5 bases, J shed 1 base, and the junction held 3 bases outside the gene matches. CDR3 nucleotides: TGTGCCAGCAGCAACGGACTAGGCACAGATACGCAGTATTTT. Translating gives CASSNGLGTDTQYF.